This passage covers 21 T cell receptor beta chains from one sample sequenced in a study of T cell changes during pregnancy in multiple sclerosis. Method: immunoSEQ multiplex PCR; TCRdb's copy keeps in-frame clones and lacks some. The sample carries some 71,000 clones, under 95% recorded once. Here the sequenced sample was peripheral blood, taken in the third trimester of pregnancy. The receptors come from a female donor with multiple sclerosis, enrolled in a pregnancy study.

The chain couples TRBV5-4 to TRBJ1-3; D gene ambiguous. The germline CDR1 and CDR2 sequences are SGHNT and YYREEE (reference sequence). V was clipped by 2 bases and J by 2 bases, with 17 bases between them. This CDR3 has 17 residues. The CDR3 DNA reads TGTGCCAGCAGCTTAGGAGGAACGGCGGCGGCTGGAAACACCATATATTTT. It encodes CASSLGGTAAAGNTIYF.

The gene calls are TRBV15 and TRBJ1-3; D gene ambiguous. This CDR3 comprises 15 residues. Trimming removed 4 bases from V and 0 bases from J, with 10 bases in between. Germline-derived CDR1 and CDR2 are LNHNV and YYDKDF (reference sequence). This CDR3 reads CATSNPRFSGNTIYF. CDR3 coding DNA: TGTGCCACCAGCAACCCGAGGTTCTCTGGAAACACCATATATTTT.

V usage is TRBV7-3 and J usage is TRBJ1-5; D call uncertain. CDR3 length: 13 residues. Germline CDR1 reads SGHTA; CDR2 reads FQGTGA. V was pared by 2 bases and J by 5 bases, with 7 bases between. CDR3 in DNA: TGTGCCAGCAGCTTAGGTCGGGATCAGCCCCAGCATTTT. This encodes CASSLGRDQPQHF.

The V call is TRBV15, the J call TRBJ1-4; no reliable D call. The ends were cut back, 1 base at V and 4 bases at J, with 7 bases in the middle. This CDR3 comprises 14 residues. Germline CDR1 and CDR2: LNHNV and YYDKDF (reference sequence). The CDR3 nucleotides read TGTGCCACCAGCAGAGGGACTAATAATGAAAAACTGTTTTTT. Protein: CATSRGTNNEKLFF.

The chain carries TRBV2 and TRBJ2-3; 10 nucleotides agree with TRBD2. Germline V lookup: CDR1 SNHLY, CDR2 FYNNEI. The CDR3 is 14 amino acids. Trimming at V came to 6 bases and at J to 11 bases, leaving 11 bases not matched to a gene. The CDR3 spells CASRMTSGLPGQYF. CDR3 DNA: TGTGCCAGCAGAATGACTAGCGGGCTACCCGGGCAGTATTTT.

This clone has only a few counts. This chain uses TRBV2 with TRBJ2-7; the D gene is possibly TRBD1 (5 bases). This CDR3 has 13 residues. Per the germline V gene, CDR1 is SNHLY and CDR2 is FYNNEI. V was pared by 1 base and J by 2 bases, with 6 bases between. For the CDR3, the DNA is TGTGCCAGCAGTGAAGGCAGGGCCTACGAGCAGTACTTC. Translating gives CASSEGRAYEQYF.

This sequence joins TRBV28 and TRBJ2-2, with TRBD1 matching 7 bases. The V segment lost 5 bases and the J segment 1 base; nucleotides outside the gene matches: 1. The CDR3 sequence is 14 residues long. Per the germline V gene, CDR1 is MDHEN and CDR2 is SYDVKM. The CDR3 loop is CASSDRVNTGELFF. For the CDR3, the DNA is TGTGCCAGCAGTGACAGGGTGAACACCGGGGAGCTGTTTTTT.

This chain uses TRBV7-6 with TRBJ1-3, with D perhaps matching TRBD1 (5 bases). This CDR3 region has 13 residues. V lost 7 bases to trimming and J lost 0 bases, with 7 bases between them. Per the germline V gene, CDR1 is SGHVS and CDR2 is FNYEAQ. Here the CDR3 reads CASKGYSGNTIYF. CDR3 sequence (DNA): TGTGCCAGCAAGGGGTACTCTGGAAACACCATATATTTT.

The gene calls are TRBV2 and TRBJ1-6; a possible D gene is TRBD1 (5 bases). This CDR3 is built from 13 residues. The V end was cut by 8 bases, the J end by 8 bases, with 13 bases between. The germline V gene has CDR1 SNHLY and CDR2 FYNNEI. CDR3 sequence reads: CASCRQTYSPLHF. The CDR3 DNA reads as TGTGCCAGCTGCCGACAGACCTATTCACCCCTCCACTTT.

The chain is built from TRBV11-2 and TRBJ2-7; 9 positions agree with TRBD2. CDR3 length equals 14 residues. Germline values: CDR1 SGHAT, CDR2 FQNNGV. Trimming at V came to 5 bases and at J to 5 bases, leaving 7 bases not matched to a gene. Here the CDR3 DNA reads TGTGCCAGCAGCGCCCTCGGCGGGGGGGACGAGCAGTACTTC. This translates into CASSALGGGDEQYF.

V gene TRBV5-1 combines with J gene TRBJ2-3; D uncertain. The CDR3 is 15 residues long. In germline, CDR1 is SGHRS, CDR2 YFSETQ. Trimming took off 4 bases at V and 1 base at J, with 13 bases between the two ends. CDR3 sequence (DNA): TGCGCCAGCAGCGATGAAGACTCCCGCACAGATACGCAGTATTTT. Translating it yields CASSDEDSRTDTQYF. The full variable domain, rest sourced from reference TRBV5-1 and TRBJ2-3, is KAGVTQTPRYLIKTRGQQVTLSCSPISGHRSVSWYQQTPGQGLQFLFEYFSETQRNKGNFPGRFSGRQFSNSRSEMNVSTLELGDSALYLCASSDEDSRTDTQYFGPGTRLTVL.

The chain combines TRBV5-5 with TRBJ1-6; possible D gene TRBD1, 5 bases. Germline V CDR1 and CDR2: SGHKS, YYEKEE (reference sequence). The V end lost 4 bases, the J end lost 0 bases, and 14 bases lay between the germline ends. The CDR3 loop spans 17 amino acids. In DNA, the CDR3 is TGTGCCAGCAGCCCTCAGGGCCCGAGCTCCTATAATTCACCCCTCCACTTT. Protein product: CASSPQGPSSYNSPLHF.

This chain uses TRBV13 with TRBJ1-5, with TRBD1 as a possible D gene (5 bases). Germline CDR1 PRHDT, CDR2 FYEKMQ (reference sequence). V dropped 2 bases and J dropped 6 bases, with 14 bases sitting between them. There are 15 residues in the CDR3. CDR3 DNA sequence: TGTGCCAGCAGCTTATCTGCCGCGGGGGGTCAGCCCCAGCATTTT. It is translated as CASSLSAAGGQPQHF.

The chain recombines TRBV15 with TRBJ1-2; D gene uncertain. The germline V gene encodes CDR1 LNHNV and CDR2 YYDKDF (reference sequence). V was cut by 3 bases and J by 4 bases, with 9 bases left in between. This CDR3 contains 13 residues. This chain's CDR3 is CATSRVASYGYTF. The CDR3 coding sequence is TGTGCCACCAGCAGGGTCGCGAGCTATGGCTACACCTTC.

CDR3 sequence: CASSPYGYTF. The CDR3 DNA reads TGTGCCAGCAGCCCTTATGGCTACACCTTC. The chain employs TRBV21-1 and TRBJ1-2. TRBV21-1 is tagged as a pseudogene. There are 10 residues in the CDR3.

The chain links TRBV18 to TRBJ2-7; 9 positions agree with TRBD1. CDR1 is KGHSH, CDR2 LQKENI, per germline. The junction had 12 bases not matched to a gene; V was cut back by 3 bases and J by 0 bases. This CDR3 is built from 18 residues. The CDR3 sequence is CASSPRRDRDNFSYEQYF. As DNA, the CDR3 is TGTGCCAGCTCACCGAGACGGGACAGGGATAACTTCTCCTACGAGCAGTACTTC.

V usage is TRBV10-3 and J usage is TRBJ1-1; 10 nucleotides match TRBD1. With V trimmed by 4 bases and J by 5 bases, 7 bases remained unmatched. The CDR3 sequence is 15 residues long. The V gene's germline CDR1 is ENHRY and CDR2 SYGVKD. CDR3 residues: CAISGGTGVGTEAFF. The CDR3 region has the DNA TGTGCCATCAGTGGGGGGACAGGGGTGGGAACTGAAGCTTTCTTT.

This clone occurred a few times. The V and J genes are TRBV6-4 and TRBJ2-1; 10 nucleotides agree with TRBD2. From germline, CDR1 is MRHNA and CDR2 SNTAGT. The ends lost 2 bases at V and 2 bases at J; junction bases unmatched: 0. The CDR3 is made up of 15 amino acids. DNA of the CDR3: TGTGCCAGCAGTGACAGCGGGGGGGCCTACAATGAGCAGTTCTTC. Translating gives CASSDSGGAYNEQFF.

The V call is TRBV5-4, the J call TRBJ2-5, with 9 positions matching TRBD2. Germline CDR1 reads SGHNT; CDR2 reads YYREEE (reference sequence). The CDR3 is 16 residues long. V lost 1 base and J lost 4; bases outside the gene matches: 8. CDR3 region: CASSLLGRGGGETQYF. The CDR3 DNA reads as TGTGCCAGCAGCTTGTTGGGGCGGGGGGGCGGAGAGACCCAGTACTTC.

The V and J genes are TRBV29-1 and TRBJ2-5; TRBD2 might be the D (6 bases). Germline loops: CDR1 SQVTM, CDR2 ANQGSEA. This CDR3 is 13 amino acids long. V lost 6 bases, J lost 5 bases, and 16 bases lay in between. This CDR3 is CSVAGSGGETQYF. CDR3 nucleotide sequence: TGCAGCGTGGCGGGATCAGGAGGCGAGACCCAGTACTTC.

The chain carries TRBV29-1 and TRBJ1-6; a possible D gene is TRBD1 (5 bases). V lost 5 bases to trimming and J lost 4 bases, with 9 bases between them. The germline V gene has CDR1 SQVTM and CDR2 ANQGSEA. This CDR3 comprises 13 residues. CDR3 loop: CSVLQGYNSPLHF. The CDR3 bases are TGCAGCGTTCTCCAGGGTTATAATTCACCCCTCCACTTT. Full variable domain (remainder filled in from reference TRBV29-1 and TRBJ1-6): SAVISQKPSRDICQRGTSLTIQCQVDSQVTMMFWYRQQPGQSLTLIATANQGSEATYESGFVIDKFPISRPNLTFSTLTVSNMSPEDSSIYLCSVLQGYNSPLHFGNGTRLTVT.